The clone carrying this T cell receptor (beta chain) came up many times. The germline V gene has CDR1 SNHLY and CDR2 FYNNEI. CDR3 length equals 14 residues. V shed 6 bases and J 3 bases; nucleotides not matched to a gene: 7. With iRepertoire HTBI primers and Arm-PCR of CDR3 regions, TCR beta libraries were built. TCRdb ran MiXCR on the multiplex PCR reads and lists one entry per CDR3 protein. The sample holds about 470,000 distinct CDR3 sequences, roughly 21% seen once. This entry is derived from a study of regulatory T cells in long-lasting Graves disease. The time point here: persistent/refractory GD, antithyroid drugs over 5 years with positive TRAb. PBMC-extracted RNA yielded the TCR library.

The origin of this receptor is a female donor with Graves disease. The sample was peripheral blood mononuclear cells (PBMCs), taken when the disease was refractory, from a patient treated with antithyroid drugs. The gene calls are TRBV2 and TRBJ1-2; 7 positions match TRBD1. The CDR3 sequence: CASSIQGPHYGYTF. For the CDR3, the DNA is TGTGCCAGCAGCATACAGGGGCCCCACTATGGCTACACCTTC.